This TCR beta chain comes out of a study of blood T cell repertoires in COVID-19 (dated by TCRdb to the early 2020s). Notes on the research overall: Samples covering the acute and convalescent phases of COVID-19 were provided by collaborators in the United States, Italy and Spain. The material from the prospective study consisted of cDNA or gDNA derived from T cells, B-cell-depleted T cells, or PBMCs. The repertoires were released in a freely available public database intended as a resource for research on the immune response to SARS-CoV-2. The samples were drawn from two sources: the first 160 participants of the ongoing ImmuneRACE study, and over 1,000 subjects contributed by 6 global collaborators. Where available, HLA class I and class II types were obtained from metadata supplied by the sample provider rather than from assay-based typing. A de-identified subject ID, COVID-19 status, age in years and sex were almost always included in the sample metadata. Deeply sampled blood TCRbeta repertoires from subjects exposed to, actively infected with, or recovered from COVID-19 were included in the dataset. The paper as a whole reports these results and caveats: The amount of clinical and demographic metadata varied by source and participant and was provided uncurated.

The immunoSEQ Assay, a bias-controlled multiplex PCR, was used to amplify TCRbeta CDR3 regions from genomic DNA. Regarding the original processing steps: Nucleated cell counts per sample were estimated from amplification of reference gene primers within the assay. To quantify the absolute abundance of each unique TCRbeta CDR3 rearrangement, sequence reads were collapsed and filtered. For each sample, productive Simpson clonality was calculated as the square root of Simpson's diversity index across productive rearrangements. TCRdb carries this immuneACCESS record with in-frame sequences only. Its versions omit some clonotypes, under half of them owing to an unresolved V gene in the studies checked, with the rest unexplained. V, J and clone size were drawn from that table, and D and trimming were deduced from the DNA. This sample holds 45,000 to 55,000 clones; around 73% were observed only once. The ten largest clones represent about 6.1% of the sample.

Participants in the prospective study were enrolled through a virtual design, were aged roughly 18 to 95 years, and lived in approximately 25 United States geographic areas. In the prospective study, cohorts were assigned on the basis of participant-reported clinical history obtained from a screening survey and a study questionnaire. In the prospective study, whole blood, serum and a nasopharyngeal or oropharyngeal swab were collected from each participant by mobile phlebotomists. Additional blood draws and questionnaires over an approximately two-month period could optionally be provided by prospective study participants. Blood samples from the prospective study were shipped frozen or at room temperature prior to DNA extraction. Regarding this clone: Its recognized antigen is unknown. Base-call qualities are not available, and no considerably larger clone is one nucleotide away.

V drops 4 bases and J drops 8 bases, leaving 14 bases in between. The cysteine opens and the phenylalanine closes a CDR3 of 13 amino acids. The read is trimmed to its CDR3 DNA, 39 bases read in frame from base 1. According to the germline V gene, CDR1 reads SGHAT and CDR2 reads FQNNGV. Sequencing was performed on PBMCs or T cells enriched from blood (not recorded which). The receptor was isolated from a woman in her forties or fifties with acute COVID-19. The chain employs TRBV11-2 and TRBJ2-5; TRBD2 might be the D gene, on 5 matching bases. DNA sequence: TGTGCCAGCAGCTCCCCGCGGGTGCCAACCCAGTACTTC. This gives the protein CASSSPRVPTQYF.